One TCR beta chain is described in this entry. Its antigen is not known. This specimen comes from a study of CD8+ T cells in alopecia areata. Turning to the study itself: After 6 to 18 months of tofacitinib, follow-up continued 6 months off drug.

Study-level findings and limits: Numerous expanded lesional clones remained in scalp and blood during tofacitinib. Lesional scalp exceeded normal scalp in clonality, especially in alopecia totalis/universalis. In scalp samples, resident alphabeta T cells of normal skin are also sequenced.

V was clipped by 4 bases and J by 1 base; unmatched bases: 8. CDR1 SGDLS and CDR2 YYNGEE come from the germline V gene. The length of the CDR3 is 16 residues. Documented treatment: oral pan-JAK inhibitor, 5-10 mg twice daily. RNA was extracted and reverse transcribed into cDNA as the sequencing template. Repertoires were generated with immunoSEQ multiplex PCR, while TCRdb's copy carries only in-frame clones and drops some. The sample has some 190,000 clones, under 80% seen once; the top ten hold approximately 1.3%. The chain is built from TRBV9 and TRBJ2-5, with TRBD2 matching 9 bases. The TCR comes from a human donor with alopecia areata. The specimen comprised CD4+ T cells sorted from blood, sampled around week 49, from a patient treated with tofacitinib. The CDR3 DNA sequence: TGTGCCAGCAGCCCCTGGGCTAGCGGGGCCCAAGAGACCCAGTACTTC. Encoded protein: CASSPWASGAQETQYF.